These 2 T cell receptor beta chains came from one sample sequenced in a study of T cell changes during pregnancy in multiple sclerosis. The table came from immunoSEQ multiplex PCR; TCRdb's copy has only in-frame clones and leaves some out. The sample carries more than 30,000 clones, almost 95% recorded once. Sample: PBMCs (not recorded whether the cells were cultured). All receptors come from a female donor with multiple sclerosis, enrolled in a pregnancy study.

The gene calls are TRBV5-1 and TRBJ2-5, with D uncertain. Germline CDR1 SGHRS, CDR2 YFSETQ. Between the trimmed V and J ends, which lost 1 base and 4 bases, there was a span of 2 bases. This CDR3 has 11 residues. CDR3 bases: TGCGCCAGCAGCTTGACAGAGACCCAGTACTTC. Its translation: CASSLTETQYF. The full variable domain, its missing parts supplied by reference TRBV5-1 and TRBJ2-5, is KAGVTQTPRYLIKTRGQQVTLSCSPISGHRSVSWYQQTPGQGLQFLFEYFSETQRNKGNFPGRFSGRQFSNSRSEMNVSTLELGDSALYLCASSLTETQYFGPGTRLLVL.

On this clone: One end of the junction is discordant with germline, which a read error may explain. CDR3 sequence reads: CASSLGGTMADTQYF. CDR3 DNA sequence: TGTGCTAGCAGCTTAGGAGGGACAATGGCAGATACGCAGTATTTT. The chain recombines TRBV7-7 with TRBJ2-3; D may correspond to TRBD1 or TRBD2 (6 bases each). The CDR3 length is 15 residues. Germline CDR1 and CDR2: SSHAT and FNYEAQ (reference sequence).